This TCR beta chain was sequenced in a study of tumor-infiltrating lymphocytes in primary liver carcinoma. Overall study: Sample yields, roughly 3.65 to 7.13 million productive TCRbeta reads, were similar across the tissue types.

Production of TCR beta cDNA used around 500 ng total RNA together with a constant-region primer. Investigators got TCR beta libraries out of three nested multiplex PCR rounds, done with slightly modified ARM-PCR. Each of the first two PCR rounds ran approximately 9 cycles with TRBV1-TRBV30 forward and C-beta reverse primers. Via MiXCR, TCRdb re-called the multiplex PCR reads, giving one row per CDR3 protein. The sample consists of 99,000 or so distinct CDR3 sequences, roughly 80% of them appearing once. This clonotype was observed many times. Its antigen remains unidentified. Germline CDR1 reads LGHNA; CDR2 reads YSLEER. The ends were cut back, 1 base at V and 7 bases at J, with 8 bases in the middle. This CDR3 is built from 14 residues. Study findings and constraints: Tumor-adjacent and tumor-blood pairs shared a smaller degree of overlap than tumor region pairs.

From unsorted bulk tissue weighing 20-30 mg, DNA and RNA were co-extracted. Treatment-naive at the time, the patients had chronic HBV infection. This chain connects TRBV4-3 to TRBJ2-6; the D gene could be TRBD1 or TRBD2 (5 bases each). Sequencing was done on a sample of liver tumor tissue from sampling region 3. Regarding subset: tumor region T3, left-lateral pole. The sequence was collected from a man aged 35 to 55 with primary liver carcinoma and hepatitis B virus infection. CDR3 DNA: TGCGCCAGCAGCCAAGGTGGGGGAGCCAACGTCCTGACTTTC. Translating it yields CASSQGGGANVLTF.